A single sample is the source of the 21 T cell receptor beta chains below, sequenced in a study of T cell changes during pregnancy in multiple sclerosis. Some clones are missing from TCRdb's copy, which holds only in-frame ones; the method was immunoSEQ multiplex PCR. The sample records more than 95,000 clones, approximately 93% being singletons. This sample comprised peripheral blood, obtained after pregnancy. All receptors derive from a female donor with multiple sclerosis, enrolled in a pregnancy study.

The chain employs TRBV15 and TRBJ2-7, with D possibly being TRBD1 (5 bases). Trimming took off 0 bases at V and 3 bases at J, with 9 bases between the two ends. Germline V gene sequence: CDR1 LNHNV, CDR2 YYDKDF (reference sequence). The CDR3 is made up of 14 amino acids. In DNA form, the CDR3 reads TGTGCCACCAGCAGAGATTTAGGGGACTACGAGCAGTACTTC. Translation: CATSRDLGDYEQYF. The entire variable domain, with the rest obtained from reference TRBV15 and TRBJ2-7, is as follows: DAMVIQNPRYQVTQFGKPVTLSCSQTLNHNVMYWYQQKSSQAPKLLFHYYDKDFNNEADTPDNFQSRRPNTSFCFLDIRSPGLGDTAMYLCATSRDLGDYEQYFGPGTRLTVT.

This clone appeared once. This chain's CDR3 is CASSQWPKGAIGEQYF. For the CDR3, the DNA is TGCGCCAGCAGCCAATGGCCGAAGGGGGCGATAGGAGAGCAGTACTTC. The gene calls are TRBV4-1 and TRBJ2-7, with 7 bases identical to TRBD1. V lost 2 bases to trimming and J lost 7 bases; unmatched junction nucleotides: 14. Germline CDR1 is MGHRA and CDR2 is YSYEKL. The CDR3 contains 16 residues.

The chain uses TRBV6-1 and TRBJ2-6, with a tentative D call TRBD1 (5 bases). V was cut by 6 bases and J by 0 bases, with 9 bases left in between. Per the germline V gene, CDR1 is MNHNS and CDR2 is SASEGT. The CDR3 is 15 residues long. The CDR3: CASSLDSSGANVLTF. CDR3 DNA sequence: TGTGCCAGCAGCCTCGACAGCTCTGGGGCCAACGTCCTGACTTTC.

The chain is built from TRBV27 and TRBJ2-2; 8 bases are a match to TRBD1. Germline V lookup: CDR1 MNHEY, CDR2 SMNVEV (reference sequence). CDR3 length equals 19 residues. The trim removed 0 bases at V and 3 bases at J, leaving 12 bases unmatched. The CDR3 coding sequence is TGTGCCAGCAGTTTATCGTGGACAGGGCACCAAAGCCACACCGGGGAGCTGTTTTTT. This sequence encodes CASSLSWTGHQSHTGELFF.

The chain employs TRBV14 and TRBJ1-1; D unclear. V was clipped by 4 bases and J by 1 base, with 13 bases between them. The germline V gene encodes CDR1 SGHDN and CDR2 FVKESK. The CDR3 extends over 15 amino acids. The CDR3, as DNA: TGTGCCAGCAGCCCTTTCTCGGGAAAGAACACTGAAGCTTTCTTT. Translating it yields CASSPFSGKNTEAFF.

V and J are TRBV6-5 and TRBJ2-7, with D maybe TRBD1 (6 bases). CDR3 size: 13 residues. V lost 6 bases, J lost 6 bases, and 15 bases lay in between. Germline-derived CDR1 and CDR2 are MNHEY and SVGAGI. The CDR3 here is CASSRNRAAEQYF. As DNA, the CDR3 is TGTGCCAGCAGCAGAAACAGGGCAGCCGAGCAGTACTTC.

The chain uses TRBV29-1 and TRBJ2-1, with TRBD2 matching 7 bases. The CDR3 is 14 residues long. V lost 5 bases to trimming and J lost 9 bases; unmatched junction nucleotides: 13. CDR1 is SQVTM and CDR2 is ANQGSEA in the germline V gene. The chain's CDR3 is CSVPQHGLAVEQFF. CDR3 bases: TGCAGCGTTCCCCAACACGGCCTAGCGGTTGAGCAGTTCTTC.

The chain combines TRBV6-6 with TRBJ1-3; TRBD1 aligns across 8 bases. The CDR3 sequence is 15 residues long. J lost 0 bases, V lost 8 bases, and 6 bases had no gene match. Germline lookup yields CDR1 MNHNY and CDR2 SVGAGI (reference sequence). For the CDR3, the DNA is TGTGCCAGCCAAGGGACAGGATTCTCTGGAAACACCATATATTTT. Protein: CASQGTGFSGNTIYF.

The chain links TRBV15 to TRBJ2-1, with 7 bases matching TRBD2. The junction had 5 bases not matched to a gene; V was cut back by 8 bases and J by 7 bases. CDR3 length equals 12 residues. Looked up from germline, CDR1 is LNHNV and CDR2 is YYDKDF (reference sequence). The CDR3 protein is CATLHSGNEQFF. In DNA form, the CDR3 reads TGTGCCACCTTACATAGCGGGAATGAGCAGTTCTTC.

This clone was recorded once. V usage is TRBV15 and J usage is TRBJ1-5, with D possibly TRBD1 on 6 matching bases. This CDR3 has 15 residues. V was shortened by 5 bases and J by 1 base, with 12 bases between the two germline ends. The V gene's germline CDR1 is LNHNV and CDR2 YYDKDF (reference sequence). CDR3 region: CATSLWGGSNQPQHF. CDR3 bases: TGTGCCACCAGCTTATGGGGGGGCAGCAATCAGCCCCAGCATTTT.

The chain joins TRBV6-4 to TRBJ2-1, with a tentative D call TRBD2 (6 bases). Germline CDR1 is MRHNA and CDR2 is SNTAGT. V was shortened by 0 bases and J by 9 bases, with 15 bases between the two germline ends. The CDR3 is 15 residues long. This chain's CDR3 is CASSDSGGASGEQFF. The CDR3 DNA follows: TGTGCCAGCAGTGACTCGGGGGGAGCCAGCGGTGAGCAGTTCTTC.

This sequence joins TRBV7-8 and TRBJ1-4; the D gene is possibly TRBD1 (6 bases). Germline CDR1 reads SGHVS; CDR2 reads FQNEAQ. Trimming took off 1 base at V and 1 base at J, with 13 bases between the two ends. The CDR3 contains 17 residues. DNA for the CDR3: TGTGCCAGCAGCTTAGGGCCAGGGGCGCTAACTAATGAAAAACTGTTTTTT. This translates into CASSLGPGALTNEKLFF. Together with reference TRBV7-8 and TRBJ1-4, the CDR3 gives the full variable domain: GAGVSQSPRYKVAKRGQDVALRCDPISGHVSLFWYQQALGQGPEFLTYFQNEAQLDKSGLPSDRFFAERPEGSVSTLKIQRTQQEDSAVYLCASSLGPGALTNEKLFFGSGTQLSVL.

This clone was detected once. The chain combines TRBV27 with TRBJ1-1; 8 bases align to TRBD1. Per the germline V gene, CDR1 is MNHEY and CDR2 is SMNVEV (reference sequence). The V gene end was trimmed by 5 bases and the J gene end by 5 bases; junction bases not matched to a gene: 4. This CDR3 contains 13 residues. This CDR3 reads CASSQQGGTEAFF. The CDR3 nucleotides read TGTGCCAGCAGTCAACAGGGGGGAACTGAAGCTTTCTTT.

This sequence joins TRBV5-1 and TRBJ2-2; TRBD2 matches at 10 bases. Trimming cost V 2 bases and J 5 bases; bases outside gene matches: 6. Germline assignment: CDR1 SGHRS and CDR2 YFSETQ. The CDR3 has 16 residues. CDR3 bases: TGCGCCAGCAGCTTTAGTGCTAGCGGGAGTACCGGGGAGCTGTTTTTT. Protein: CASSFSASGSTGELFF. Supplemented by reference TRBV5-1 and TRBJ2-2, the full variable domain reads KAGVTQTPRYLIKTRGQQVTLSCSPISGHRSVSWYQQTPGQGLQFLFEYFSETQRNKGNFPGRFSGRQFSNSRSEMNVSTLELGDSALYLCASSFSASGSTGELFFGEGSRLTVL.

V gene TRBV7-8 combines with J gene TRBJ2-2, with D possibly TRBD2 on 5 matching bases. Trimming left V 5 bases short and J 5 bases short, with 12 bases between. The CDR3 has 14 residues. Germline V gene sequence: CDR1 SGHVS, CDR2 FQNEAQ. Here the CDR3 reads CASSRGIRTGELFF. The CDR3, as DNA: TGTGCCAGCAGCAGAGGGATTAGAACCGGGGAGCTGTTTTTT.

The rearrangement links TRBV11-1 to TRBJ2-7; 8 bases fit TRBD1. Germline V gene lookup returns CDR1 SGHAT and CDR2 FQDESV (reference sequence). The CDR3 is made up of 14 amino acids. The J segment lost 3 bases and the V segment lost 6 bases, leaving 7 bases of the junction unmatched. The chain's CDR3 is CASSPDRVIYEQYF. CDR3 DNA: TGTGCCAGCAGTCCGGACAGGGTCATCTACGAGCAGTACTTC.

A single count supports this clone. The gene calls are TRBV5-1 and TRBJ2-7; D is possibly TRBD2 (6 bases). This CDR3 spans 14 amino acids. Germline V gene lookup returns CDR1 SGHRS and CDR2 YFSETQ. Trimming removed 0 bases at V and 0 bases at J, with 7 bases between. The DNA of the CDR3 is TGCGCCAGCAGCTTGGCGGGACTCTCCTACGAGCAGTACTTC. Translating it yields CASSLAGLSYEQYF.

The V gene is TRBV6-1, the J gene TRBJ2-2, with a possible D match to TRBD2 (5 bases). The germline V gene has CDR1 MNHNS and CDR2 SASEGT. This CDR3 region has 15 residues. V was trimmed by 4 bases and J by 0 bases, leaving 9 bases between them. CDR3 in amino acids: CASSVRATNTGELFF. The CDR3 DNA reads TGTGCCAGCAGTGTGCGGGCCACGAACACCGGGGAGCTGTTTTTT.

The CDR3 coding sequence is TGTGCCAGTAGTGTGGACAGTTTCAATCAGCCCCAGCATTTT. Translated, it gives CASSVDSFNQPQHF. The chain combines TRBV19 with TRBJ1-5, with D possibly TRBD1 on 6 matching bases. Trimming removed 5 bases from V and 3 bases from J, with 11 bases in between. The length of the CDR3 is 14 residues. Germline V gene sequence: CDR1 LNHDA, CDR2 SQIVND (reference sequence). The complete variable domain, with remaining parts taken from reference TRBV19 and TRBJ1-5, reads DGGITQSPKYLFRKEGQNVTLSCEQNLNHDAMYWYRQDPGQGLRLIYYSQIVNDFQKGDIAEGYSVSREKKESFPLTVTSAQKNPTAFYLCASSVDSFNQPQHFGDGTRLSIL.

This clone came up once. The gene calls are TRBV5-4 and TRBJ2-7, with D maybe TRBD1 (6 bases). Germline assignment: CDR1 SGHNT and CDR2 YYREEE (reference sequence). The length of the CDR3 is 16 residues. Trimming took off 4 bases at V and 0 bases at J, with 17 bases between the two ends. CDR3 sequence (DNA): TGTGCCAGCAGCCCGAGTTTAACAGGGAGCTCCTACGAGCAGTACTTC. Protein product: CASSPSLTGSSYEQYF.

This rearrangement joins TRBV14 to TRBJ2-2; 12 bases align to TRBD2. The V gene's germline CDR1 is SGHDN and CDR2 FVKESK. The CDR3 is 18 amino acids. V was pared by 1 base and J by 6 bases, with 9 bases of the junction left unmatched. CDR3 in DNA: TGTGCCAGCAGCCAAGGTGCCCTAGCGGGAGGGCCCCCCGGGGAGCTGTTTTTT. Residues: CASSQGALAGGPPGELFF.